The present TCR beta chain was sequenced within a study of regulatory T cells in long-lasting Graves disease. Indicated time point: newly diagnosed GD, antithyroid drugs for less than 3 months. Extracted PBMC RNA gave rise to the TCR library. The germline CDR1 and CDR2 sequences are MNHEY and SMNVEV (reference sequence). This CDR3 contains 15 residues. Trimming pared 6 bases from V and 0 bases from J, leaving 15 bases between. In its sample, this clonotype was seen a few times. Through Arm-PCR of CDR3 regions and iRepertoire HTBI primers, TCR beta libraries were built. Using its own MiXCR run on the multiplex PCR reads, TCRdb lists one record per CDR3 protein. The sample records roughly 440,000 distinct CDR3 sequences, about 16% being singletons. These data also featured in a second study, about T cells in Graves' hyperthyroidism and ophthalmopathy.

The receptor was isolated from a woman between 18 and 29 years old with Graves disease. Material: peripheral blood mononuclear cells (PBMCs), obtained at new diagnosis, from a patient treated with antithyroid drugs. The chain joins TRBV27 to TRBJ2-7; no reliable D call. Here the CDR3 DNA reads TGTGCCAGCAGGACGACATTGGCGGCCTCCTACGAGCAGTACTTC. Translating gives CASRTTLAASYEQYF.